The 19 T cell receptor beta chains listed next were all sequenced from one sample in a study of identical twins. From the 5' RACE reads, TCRdb called clonotypes with MiXCR, one entry per CDR3 protein. Of hundreds of thousands of distinct CDR3 sequences in the sample, more than 20% are singletons; the top ten hold just under 3%. A further study also used this sample, focusing on T cells expressing NK-cell markers.

Sequencing was carried out using CD4+ T cells sorted from blood. Source of these receptors: a woman younger than 30 in good health.

This clonotype was detected a few times. V usage is TRBV10-3 and J usage is TRBJ2-3; D gene ambiguous. V lost 7 bases and J 1 base, leaving 15 bases between the germline ends. The CDR3 extends over 15 amino acids. The V gene's germline CDR1 is ENHRY and CDR2 SYGVKD. DNA of the CDR3: TGTGCCATCAACCAAAAGGGTCTCCGCACAGATACGCAGTATTTT. It specifies CAINQKGLRTDTQYF.

There are a few counts of this clonotype. As DNA, the CDR3 is TGTGCCATCAGTGTGACAGGTGGAGGGACCCAGTACTTC. Amino acids: CAISVTGGGTQYF. The V gene is TRBV10-3, the J gene TRBJ2-5; possible D gene TRBD1, 6 bases. This CDR3 region has 13 residues. Germline CDR1 and CDR2: ENHRY and SYGVKD. The V end lost 4 bases, the J end lost 7 bases, and 13 bases lay between the germline ends.

The chain recombines TRBV7-9 with TRBJ2-5; D possibly corresponds to TRBD2 (5 bases). Trimming removed 0 bases at V and 1 base at J, with 15 bases between. The CDR3 has 17 residues. CDR1 SEHNR and CDR2 FQNEAQ come from the germline V gene (reference sequence). CDR3: CASSLARTRPSQETQYF. The CDR3 nucleotides are TGTGCCAGCAGCTTAGCGCGGACTCGCCCGTCCCAAGAGACCCAGTACTTC.

This clonotype was seen only a few times. The V call is TRBV11-2, the J call TRBJ2-1, with 7 bases that match TRBD2. The CDR3 is 15 amino acids. Germline trimming cut 5 bases from V and 4 bases from J; bases unmatched to any gene: 8. CDR1 and CDR2 (germline): SGHAT, FQNNGV. CDR3 amino acids: CASSTRGSLYNEQFF. The CDR3 coding sequence is TGTGCCAGCAGCACACGCGGGAGCCTTTACAATGAGCAGTTCTTC.

The chain joins TRBV10-3 to TRBJ2-3, with D hard to call. CDR1 ENHRY and CDR2 SYGVKD come from the germline V gene. V was shortened by 10 bases and J by 7 bases, with 12 bases between the two germline ends. This CDR3 has 11 residues. The CDR3 spells CATSSANTQYF. Here the CDR3 DNA reads TGTGCCACCTCTAGTGCGAATACGCAGTATTTT.

This clonotype was observed a handful of times. This chain joins TRBV11-2 and TRBJ2-1; unclear D gene. The germline gives CDR1 SGHAT, CDR2 FQNNGV. V shed 8 bases and J shed 1 base, with 15 bases lying between them. The CDR3 extends over 15 amino acids. The chain's CDR3 is CASAPRRESYNEQFF. CDR3 bases: TGTGCCAGCGCCCCTCGGAGAGAGTCCTACAATGAGCAGTTCTTC.

The rearrangement uses TRBV3-1 and TRBJ2-7; D unclear. Trimming removed 1 base at V and 6 bases at J, with 10 bases between. The CDR3 is 13 residues long. Germline V gene data show CDR1 as LGHDT and CDR2 as YNNKEL (reference sequence). CDR3 in DNA: TGTGCCAGCAGCCAAGGGGTTTTTGGCGAGCAGTACTTC. Translation gives CASSQGVFGEQYF.

V and J are TRBV5-1 and TRBJ2-6, with D unresolved. The germline gives CDR1 SGHRS, CDR2 YFSETQ. V lost 0 bases, J lost 4 bases, and 8 bases lay in between. The CDR3 has 15 amino acids. CDR3 protein: CASSLVGGGANVLTF. The CDR3 DNA reads as TGCGCCAGCAGCTTGGTTGGCGGAGGGGCCAACGTCCTGACTTTC.

The rearrangement uses TRBV29-1 and TRBJ1-2; possible D gene TRBD1, 5 bases. Per germline, CDR1 SQVTM and CDR2 ANQGSEA. The germline V and J ends were trimmed by 6 bases and 2 bases, with 22 bases remaining between them. The CDR3 has 16 residues. The CDR3 spells CSVQGDIGAANYGYTF. The CDR3 DNA reads TGCAGCGTCCAGGGAGACATCGGAGCCGCGAACTATGGCTACACCTTC. The full variable domain, in which reference TRBV29-1 and TRBJ1-2 provide the parts outside the CDR3, is SAVISQKPSRDICQRGTSLTIQCQVDSQVTMMFWYRQQPGQSLTLIATANQGSEATYESGFVIDKFPISRPNLTFSTLTVSNMSPEDSSIYLCSVQGDIGAANYGYTFGSGTRLTVV.

J is TRBJ2-6 and V is TRBV12-5; the D gene could be TRBD1 or TRBD2 (5 bases each). The V end lost 5 bases, the J end lost 0 bases, and 11 bases lay between the germline ends. The V gene's germline CDR1 is LGHNT and CDR2 FRNRAP. The CDR3 covers 16 residues. As DNA, the CDR3 is TGTGCTAGTGGTCCGGGACGGGACTCTGGGGCCAACGTCCTGACTTTC. Translation gives CASGPGRDSGANVLTF.

This clonotype has more than one count but fewer than ten. V and J are TRBV12-5 and TRBJ1-1; D possibly corresponds to TRBD1 (5 bases). The CDR3 totals 13 residues. CDR1 is LGHNT, CDR2 FRNRAP, per germline. Trimming removed 1 base from V and 5 bases from J, with 8 bases in between. The CDR3 DNA reads TGTGCTAGTGGTTTGGCTGGGGGAACTGAAGCTTTCTTT. This codes for CASGLAGGTEAFF.

This clonotype was seen a few times. The chain combines TRBV20-1 with TRBJ2-7; TRBD2 agrees at 11 bases. This CDR3 has 13 amino acids. The germline gives CDR1 DFQATT, CDR2 SNEGSKA (reference sequence). After removal of 6 bases from V and 5 bases from J, the junction contained 6 bases not matched to a gene. CDR3 DNA: TGCAGTGCAAAACTAGCGGGAGTCGACGAGCAGTACTTC. Its translation is CSAKLAGVDEQYF.

The gene calls are TRBV2 and TRBJ2-7; 11 positions match TRBD2. The germline CDR1 and CDR2 sequences are SNHLY and FYNNEI. The CDR3 runs to 15 residues. V dropped 7 bases and J dropped 5; count of bases not matched to a gene: 10. The CDR3 DNA reads TGTGCCAGCACTGCCGACTTAGCGGGGGGGAACGAGCAGTACTTC. As protein: CASTADLAGGNEQYF.

The chain joins TRBV5-6 to TRBJ2-1; 7 bases are a match to TRBD2. Germline CDR1 is SGHDT and CDR2 is YYEEEE. The V segment lost 4 bases and the J segment 8 bases; nucleotides outside the gene matches: 12. The CDR3 runs 15 residues. The DNA of the CDR3 is TGTGCCAGCAGCCTTGGGGCGGGAGCAATTTATGAGCAGTTCTTC. This codes for CASSLGAGAIYEQFF. The full variable domain, in which reference TRBV5-6 and TRBJ2-1 provide the parts outside the CDR3, is DAGVTQSPTHLIKTRGQQVTLRCSPKSGHDTVSWYQQALGQGPQFIFQYYEEEERQRGNFPDRFSGHQFPNYSSELNVNALLLGDSALYLCASSLGAGAIYEQFFGPGTRLTVL.

This clonotype turned up a few times. The chain uses TRBV6-1 and TRBJ1-1; TRBD1 aligns across 7 bases. The CDR3 length is 15 residues. Looked up from germline, CDR1 is MNHNS and CDR2 is SASEGT. The junction had 12 bases not matched to a gene; V was cut back by 6 bases and J by 5 bases. The CDR3 region has the DNA TGTGCCAGCAGGACAGGGATCCTCGGGGAGACTGAAGCTTTCTTT. Its protein is CASRTGILGETEAFF.

This clonotype was detected a few times. The chain carries TRBV5-1 and TRBJ2-1, with no clear D. The germline V and J ends were trimmed by 0 bases and 6 bases, with 10 bases remaining between them. This CDR3 contains 14 residues. Looked up from germline, CDR1 is SGHRS and CDR2 is YFSETQ. The DNA of the CDR3 is TGCGCCAGCAGCTTGGCCGGAATAAGCAATGAGCAGTTCTTC. It translates to CASSLAGISNEQFF.

This clonotype was seen more than once but under ten times. The chain couples TRBV5-1 to TRBJ2-1; 7 positions agree with TRBD2. The CDR3 is 14 amino acids. Germline CDR1 and CDR2: SGHRS and YFSETQ. The V gene end was trimmed by 3 bases and the J gene end by 2 bases; junction bases not matched to a gene: 2. CDR3 sequence: CASSSTSAYNEQFF. CDR3 in DNA: TGCGCCAGCAGCTCCACTAGCGCCTACAATGAGCAGTTCTTC.

This clonotype was detected a few times. The chain couples TRBV12-3 or TRBV12-4 to TRBJ2-7, with TRBD2 identical over 7 bases. The CDR3 length is 14 residues. Trimming took 5 bases from V and 6 from J; bases not matched to a gene: 10. CDR3 nucleotides: TGTGCCAGCAGTCCGCGGGAGACGGGCAGCGAGCAGTACTTC. It specifies CASSPRETGSEQYF.

This clonotype has a count of ten or more. The rearrangement joins TRBV29-1 to TRBJ2-7, with 13 bases aligning to TRBD2. The CDR3 totals 14 residues. From germline, CDR1 is SQVTM and CDR2 ANQGSEA. The ends lost 6 bases at V and 2 bases at J; junction bases unmatched: 4. The CDR3 coding sequence is TGCAGCGTATTACTAGCGGGAGGGCCCTACGAGCAGTACTTC. This translates into CSVLLAGGPYEQYF.